These 6 T cell receptor beta chains originate from one sample sequenced in a study of T-cell memory formation after mild COVID-19. TCRdb independently ran MiXCR on the 5' RACE reads; one entry per CDR3 protein. The sample includes approximately 400,000 distinct CDR3 sequences, under 20% of them seen just once. Material for sequencing was PBMCs or a T cell subset sorted from them (not recorded which). The receptor set was obtained from a man aged 18 to 29 who had mild COVID-19 (a few samples of this study predate the infection). Cell type and time point are not known.

The rearrangement links TRBV4-1 to TRBJ1-2; weak D call: TRBD1 (6 bases). Germline V lookup: CDR1 MGHRA, CDR2 YSYEKL. The CDR3 is made up of 15 amino acids. V was shortened by 3 bases and J by 3 bases, with 14 bases between the two germline ends. CDR3 coding DNA: TGCGCCAGCAGCCAGCCTACAGGGAGCGACTATGGCTACACCTTC. Residues: CASSQPTGSDYGYTF.

In its sample, this clonotype was seen once. The CDR3 nucleotides read TGCGCCAGCAGCCAGGAACAGGGGGCGCCTGGCTACACCTTC. Translation gives CASSQEQGAPGYTF. The chain is built from TRBV4-3 and TRBJ1-2; 9 bases fit TRBD1. Germline CDR1 is LGHNA and CDR2 is YSLEER. V was clipped by 3 bases and J by 7 bases; unmatched bases: 6. CDR3 length equals 14 residues.

CDR3 nucleotide sequence: TGTGCCAGCAGTTTATCCCCCGTGAAGCGGGGGGCTGAGACCCAGTACTTC. Protein product: CASSLSPVKRGAETQYF. The chain has TRBV27 and TRBJ2-5; 9 nucleotides align to TRBD2. V lost 0 bases and J lost 5; bases outside the gene matches: 10. The CDR3 is made up of 17 amino acids. CDR1 and CDR2 from the germline V gene are MNHEY and SMNVEV (reference sequence).

This clonotype was counted only a few times. The chain employs TRBV28 and TRBJ1-5; tentative D call: TRBD1 (6 bases). V was shortened by 7 bases and J by 7 bases, with 17 bases between the two germline ends. CDR1 and CDR2 (germline): MDHEN, SYDVKM. This CDR3 is 14 amino acids long. CDR3 sequence (DNA): TGTGCCAGCACCGAATCAGGGGAAGGACAGCCCCAGCATTTT. Its protein is CASTESGEGQPQHF.

This clonotype was found a few times. The V and J genes are TRBV18 and TRBJ1-1; D is uncertain. V was cut by 5 bases and J by 4 bases, with 11 bases left in between. The CDR3 totals 13 residues. Germline values: CDR1 KGHSH, CDR2 LQKENI. CDR3 protein: CASSGAGGTEAFF. For the CDR3, the DNA is TGTGCCAGCTCAGGTGCGGGAGGCACTGAAGCTTTCTTT.

This clonotype was found a few times. This sequence joins TRBV5-1 and TRBJ2-3, with D perhaps matching TRBD1 (5 bases). The germline V gene has CDR1 SGHRS and CDR2 YFSETQ. This CDR3 spans 14 amino acids. Trimming took off 4 bases at V and 5 bases at J, with 14 bases between the two ends. The CDR3 is CASSKTFQGDTQYF. CDR3 sequence (DNA): TGCGCCAGCAGCAAAACCTTCCAGGGAGATACGCAGTATTTT.